The source of this T cell receptor (beta chain) is a study of blood T cells in healthy people across ages. Per sample, extraction of total RNA gave at least 5.5 micrograms in every case. Using a J-beta primer mix together with a sample-barcoded 5' primer, a second PCR was run for roughly 6 to 12 cycles. Each CDR3 protein is one row after TCRdb ran MiXCR on the 5' RACE reads. This sample carries fewer than 900,000 distinct CDR3 sequences, 49% of them seen once, and the ten largest clones take 25% to 35%. This CDR3 has 18 amino acids. V dropped 5 bases and J dropped 0 bases, with 23 bases sitting between them. Germline CDR1 MDHEN, CDR2 SYDVKM.

V and J are TRBV28 and TRBJ2-7, with D possibly matching TRBD1 (5 bases). The source is a woman aged 60 to 75 in good health. The material sequenced was blood. In DNA, the CDR3 is TGTGCCAGCAGTACTTATTACAACAGGAGAACACTCTCCTACGAGCAGTACTTC. It encodes CASSTYYNRRTLSYEQYF.